The 20 T cell receptor beta chains reported below all come from one sample, sequenced in a study of CD8 T cells in Susac syndrome. About 0.5 to 1 ug RNA was reverse transcribed with random hexamers. MiXCR, applied by TCRdb to the immunoSEQ multiplex PCR reads, yields one record per CDR3 protein. The sample yields fewer than 90,000 distinct CDR3 sequences, 90% to 95% seen once. What was sequenced was CD8+ T cells from PBMCs. These receptors all stem from a human donor with Susac syndrome.

The CDR3 loop is CASSFTGTSRTNEQFF. For the CDR3, the DNA is TGTGCCAGCAGCTTCACCGGGACTAGTCGAACCAATGAGCAGTTCTTC. V and J are TRBV7-2 and TRBJ2-1; the match to TRBD2 covers 8 bases. Germline V CDR1 and CDR2: SGHTA, FQGNSA. There are 16 residues in the CDR3. V shed 3 bases and J 6 bases; nucleotides not matched to a gene: 10. Using reference TRBV7-2 and TRBJ2-1 for the parts outside the CDR3, the full variable domain is GAGVSQSPSNKVTEKGKDVELRCDPISGHTALYWYRQSLGQGLEFLIYFQGNSAPDKSGLPSDRFSAERTGGSVSTLTIQRTQQEDSAVYLCASSFTGTSRTNEQFFGPGTRLTVL.

The rearrangement uses TRBV20-1 and TRBJ2-7; no reliable D call. CDR1 DFQATT and CDR2 SNEGSKA come from the germline V gene (reference sequence). The V end lost 1 base, the J end lost 2 bases, and 12 bases lay between the germline ends. CDR3 size: 14 residues. CDR3 sequence: CSARGRPDPYEQYF. CDR3 DNA: TGCAGTGCTAGAGGGCGGCCCGACCCCTACGAGCAGTACTTC.

The rearrangement joins TRBV18 to TRBJ2-7, with 7 bases identical to TRBD1. The CDR3 runs to 14 residues. Germline trimming cut 3 bases from V and 6 bases from J; bases unmatched to any gene: 8. Germline V CDR1 and CDR2: KGHSH, LQKENI. CDR3 residues: CASSPSGGLGEQYF. CDR3 bases: TGTGCCAGCTCACCCTCAGGGGGTCTAGGCGAGCAGTACTTC. The entire variable domain, with the rest obtained from reference TRBV18 and TRBJ2-7, is as follows: NAGVMQNPRHLVRRRGQEARLRCSPMKGHSHVYWYRQLPEEGLKFMVYLQKENIIDESGMPKERFSAEFPKEGPSILRIQQVVRGDSAAYFCASSPSGGLGEQYFGPGTRLTVT.

This chain joins TRBV2 and TRBJ1-1; D unresolved. V dropped 7 bases and J dropped 0 bases, with 9 bases sitting between them. There are 13 residues in the CDR3. CDR1 and CDR2 (germline): SNHLY, FYNNEI. The CDR3 region is CASIIELNTEAFF. The CDR3 DNA reads TGTGCCAGCATAATCGAGTTGAACACTGAAGCTTTCTTT.

This clonotype was counted once. The CDR3 bases are TGTGCCTGGAGTCCGGGACTAGCAGATGAGCAGTTCTTC. Its protein product is CAWSPGLADEQFF. The rearrangement uses TRBV30 and TRBJ2-1; 9 nucleotides line up with TRBD2. CDR1 is GTSNPN, CDR2 SVGIG, per germline (reference sequence). The V and J ends lost 2 bases and 8 bases, in that order; junction bases with no gene match: 4. This CDR3 spans 13 amino acids. Complete variable domain (other parts from reference TRBV30 and TRBJ2-1): SQTIHQWPATLVQPVGSPLSLECTVEGTSNPNLYWYRQAAGRGLQLLFYSVGIGQISSEVPQNLSASRPQDRQFILSSKKLLLSDSGFYLCAWSPGLADEQFFGPGTRLTVL.

The rearrangement uses TRBV20-1 and TRBJ2-7; 7 bases line up with TRBD1. J was trimmed by 2 bases and V by 3 bases; bases with no gene match: 13. There are 16 residues in the CDR3. The germline CDR1 and CDR2 sequences are DFQATT and SNEGSKA (reference sequence). The CDR3 coding sequence is TGCAGTGCTAGTGCCGGGACAGAGTACAACCCCTACGAGCAGTACTTC. It specifies CSASAGTEYNPYEQYF.

The chain carries TRBV30 and TRBJ2-7; weak D call: TRBD2 (6 bases). V was shortened by 2 bases and J by 7 bases, with 21 bases between the two germline ends. Per the germline V gene, CDR1 is GTSNPN and CDR2 is SVGIG (reference sequence). CDR3 size: 15 residues. The CDR3 sequence is CAWSPMGGFSGEQYF. The CDR3 DNA sequence: TGTGCCTGGAGTCCAATGGGAGGTTTCTCGGGGGAGCAGTACTTC. Looking up the rest from reference TRBV30 and TRBJ2-7 gives the full variable domain: SQTIHQWPATLVQPVGSPLSLECTVEGTSNPNLYWYRQAAGRGLQLLFYSVGIGQISSEVPQNLSASRPQDRQFILSSKKLLLSDSGFYLCAWSPMGGFSGEQYFGPGTRLTVT.

This chain links TRBV24-1 with TRBJ1-5, with D possibly being TRBD1 (5 bases). The CDR3 runs 14 residues. Germline V CDR1 and CDR2: KGHDR, SFDVKD. Trimming took off 4 bases at V and 7 bases at J, with 13 bases between the two ends. CDR3 DNA: TGTGCCACCAGTGAAGGCAGGGTTGGGCAGCCCCAGCATTTT. It is translated as CATSEGRVGQPQHF.

The chain combines TRBV19 with TRBJ1-4; maybe TRBD1 (6 bases). V dropped 4 bases and J dropped 2 bases, with 8 bases sitting between them. The CDR3 is made up of 14 amino acids. Germline CDR1 reads LNHDA; CDR2 reads SQIVND (reference sequence). DNA for the CDR3: TGTGCCAGTAGTACAGGGGTGACTAATGAAAAACTGTTTTTT. This encodes CASSTGVTNEKLFF.

V usage is TRBV7-2 and J usage is TRBJ2-3; 13 bases are a match to TRBD2. CDR3 length: 16 amino acids. After removal of 3 bases from V and 5 bases from J, the junction contained 5 bases not matched to a gene. Germline V gene lookup returns CDR1 SGHTA and CDR2 FQGNSA. For the CDR3, the DNA is TGTGCCAGCAGCTTTACCCGGACTAGCGGGAGAGATACGCAGTATTTT. This translates into CASSFTRTSGRDTQYF.

J is TRBJ2-2 and V is TRBV4-3; possibly TRBD1 for D (6 bases). The CDR3 runs 16 residues. The V gene lost 0 bases and the J gene lost 5 bases, with 13 bases spanning the gap. Germline V lookup: CDR1 LGHNA, CDR2 YSLEER. This CDR3 reads CASSQEVQGRTGELFF. CDR3 DNA: TGCGCCAGCAGCCAAGAGGTACAGGGTAGGACCGGGGAGCTGTTTTTT.

V gene TRBV30 combines with J gene TRBJ2-1, with TRBD1 matching 9 bases. Unmatched junction bases numbered 5, after V lost 2 bases and J lost 6 bases. Germline lookup yields CDR1 GTSNPN and CDR2 SVGIG (reference sequence). CDR3 length equals 14 residues. The CDR3 is CAWSWDRVANEQFF. CDR3 in DNA: TGTGCCTGGAGTTGGGACAGGGTGGCCAATGAGCAGTTCTTC.

The genes are TRBV11-2 and TRBJ1-6; D is ambiguous. V was shortened by 3 bases and J by 8 bases, with 2 bases between the two germline ends. This CDR3 has 11 residues. Germline-derived CDR1 and CDR2 are SGHAT and FQNNGV. The CDR3 spells CASSFDSPLHF. The CDR3 region has the DNA TGTGCCAGCAGCTTCGATTCACCCCTCCACTTT. Full variable domain (rest looked up from reference TRBV11-2 and TRBJ1-6): EAGVAQSPRYKIIEKRQSVAFWCNPISGHATLYWYQQILGQGPKLLIQFQNNGVVDDSQLPKDRFSAERLKGVDSTLKIQPAKLEDSAVYLCASSFDSPLHFGNGTRLTVT.

J is TRBJ2-4 and V is TRBV6-6, with TRBD1 as a possible D gene (6 bases). The CDR3 length is 13 residues. The V gene lost 0 bases and the J gene lost 14 bases, with 14 bases spanning the gap. From germline, CDR1 is MNHNY and CDR2 SVGAGI (reference sequence). The chain's CDR3 is CASSYSVGDNKYF. CDR3 nucleotides: TGTGCCAGCAGTTACTCGGTCGGGGACAATAAGTACTTC.

The chain joins TRBV6-5 to TRBJ1-1; D not certain. Trimming stripped 2 bases from V and 5 bases from J, with 9 bases between. This CDR3 comprises 13 residues. Looked up from germline, CDR1 is MNHEY and CDR2 is SVGAGI. The CDR3 is CASSYAGGTEAFF. The CDR3 DNA follows: TGTGCCAGCAGTTACGCAGGAGGTACTGAAGCTTTCTTT.

The V call is TRBV7-6, the J call TRBJ2-1; 8 bases align to TRBD2. V shed 2 bases and J 10 bases; nucleotides not matched to a gene: 16. The CDR3 sequence is 17 residues long. CDR1 and CDR2 (germline): SGHVS, FNYEAQ. This chain's CDR3 is CASSLHPSGSAYEEQFF. The CDR3 region has the DNA TGTGCCAGCAGCTTACACCCTAGCGGGTCGGCTTATGAGGAGCAGTTCTTC.

This chain joins TRBV5-1 and TRBJ1-2; weak D call: TRBD1 (5 bases). V gave up 0 bases and J gave up 3 bases, with 9 bases separating them. From germline, CDR1 is SGHRS and CDR2 YFSETQ. The CDR3 runs to 14 residues. CDR3: CASSLAREHYGYTF. CDR3 in DNA: TGCGCCAGCAGCTTGGCCAGGGAACACTATGGCTACACCTTC.

This chain connects TRBV7-8 to TRBJ1-6; D call uncertain. Germline-derived CDR1 and CDR2 are SGHVS and FQNEAQ. CDR3 length equals 12 residues. The V and J ends lost 6 bases and 7 bases respectively, with 7 bases between them. In DNA form, the CDR3 reads TGTGCCAGCAGTGGGGAGAATTCACCCCTCCACTTT. Protein: CASSGENSPLHF. Combining the CDR3 with reference TRBV7-8 and TRBJ1-6 gives the whole variable domain GAGVSQSPRYKVAKRGQDVALRCDPISGHVSLFWYQQALGQGPEFLTYFQNEAQLDKSGLPSDRFFAERPEGSVSTLKIQRTQQEDSAVYLCASSGENSPLHFGNGTRLTVT.

This clonotype was counted a single time. This chain connects TRBV7-2 to TRBJ2-7; 10 nucleotides line up with TRBD2. The germline gives CDR1 SGHTA, CDR2 FQGNSA. The V segment lost 1 base and the J segment 1 base; nucleotides outside the gene matches: 4. The CDR3 consists of 16 residues. CDR3 residues: CASSLEASGRSYEQYF. The DNA for the CDR3 is TGTGCCAGCAGCTTAGAAGCTAGCGGGAGATCCTACGAGCAGTACTTC.

The rearrangement links TRBV7-2 to TRBJ1-4; 7 nucleotides line up with TRBD1. The V segment lost 6 bases and the J segment 4 bases; nucleotides outside the gene matches: 8. The germline gives CDR1 SGHTA, CDR2 FQGNSA. The CDR3 runs 15 residues. The CDR3 loop reads CASRLEGQSNEKLFF. The CDR3 DNA sequence: TGTGCCAGCAGACTGGAGGGACAGAGTAATGAAAAACTGTTTTTT.